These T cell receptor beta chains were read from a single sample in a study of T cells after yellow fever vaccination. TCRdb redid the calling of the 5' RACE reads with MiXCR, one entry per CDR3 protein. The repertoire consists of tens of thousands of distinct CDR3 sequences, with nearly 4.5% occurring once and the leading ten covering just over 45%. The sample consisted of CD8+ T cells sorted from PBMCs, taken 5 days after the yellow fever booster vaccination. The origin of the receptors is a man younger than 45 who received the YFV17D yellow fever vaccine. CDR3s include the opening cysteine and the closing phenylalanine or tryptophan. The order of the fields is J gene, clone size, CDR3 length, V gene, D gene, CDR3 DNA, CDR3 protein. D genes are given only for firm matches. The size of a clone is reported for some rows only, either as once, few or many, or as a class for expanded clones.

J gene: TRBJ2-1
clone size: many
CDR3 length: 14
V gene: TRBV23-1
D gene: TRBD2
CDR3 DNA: TGCGCCAGCAGTCGACCCCGGACTAGCGGGAGGCAGTTCTTC
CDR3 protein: CASSRPRTSGRQFF

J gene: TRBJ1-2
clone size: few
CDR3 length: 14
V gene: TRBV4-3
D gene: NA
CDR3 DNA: TGCGCCAGCAGCTTGTCTGGGGAGGGTTTCGGCTACACCTTC
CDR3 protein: CASSLSGEGFGYTF

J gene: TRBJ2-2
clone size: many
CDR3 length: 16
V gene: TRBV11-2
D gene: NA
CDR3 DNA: TGTGCCAGCAGGGACAGTGAGGAACCGAACACCGGGGAGCTGTTTTTT
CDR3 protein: CASRDSEEPNTGELFF

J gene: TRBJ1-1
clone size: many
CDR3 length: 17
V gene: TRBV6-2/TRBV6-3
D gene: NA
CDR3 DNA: TGTGCCAGCAGTTACTCTCGGGGGGAGTTATCGTACTCCGAAGCTTTCTTT
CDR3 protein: CASSYSRGELSYSEAFF

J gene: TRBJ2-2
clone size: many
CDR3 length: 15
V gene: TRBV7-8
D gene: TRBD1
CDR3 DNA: TGTGCCACCCTCGGAACAGGGGGAATCACCGGGGAGCTGTTTTTT
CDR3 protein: CATLGTGGITGELFF

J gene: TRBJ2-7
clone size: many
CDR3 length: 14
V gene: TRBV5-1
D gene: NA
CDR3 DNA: TGCGCCAGCAGCTCATATTCAAAGCCCTACGAGCAGTACTTC
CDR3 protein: CASSSYSKPYEQYF

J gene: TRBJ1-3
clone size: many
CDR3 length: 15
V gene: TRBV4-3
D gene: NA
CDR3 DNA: TGCGCCAGCAGCCATCAGGGTTCGTCTGGAAACACCATATATTTT
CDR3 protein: CASSHQGSSGNTIYF

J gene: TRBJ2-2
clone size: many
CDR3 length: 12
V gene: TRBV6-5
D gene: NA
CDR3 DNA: TGTGCCAGCAGTCTGCAGGGAGGGGAGCTGTTTTTT
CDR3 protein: CASSLQGGELFF

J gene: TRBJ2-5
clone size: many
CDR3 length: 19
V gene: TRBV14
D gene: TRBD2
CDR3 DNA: TGTGCCAGCAGCCGCTCCCCCGGGGCGGGAGGGTCCTACCAAGAGACCCAGTACTTC
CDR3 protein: CASSRSPGAGGSYQETQYF

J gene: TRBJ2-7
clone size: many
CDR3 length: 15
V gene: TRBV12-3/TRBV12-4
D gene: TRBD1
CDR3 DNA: TGTGCCAGCAGCCCAAGGGCGGGACAGGTCTTCGAGCAGTACTTC
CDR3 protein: CASSPRAGQVFEQYF

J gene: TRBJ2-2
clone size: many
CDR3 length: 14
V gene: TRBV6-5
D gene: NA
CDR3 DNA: TGTGCCAGCACGTACGGGTTAGAGTCCGGGGAGCTGTTTTTT
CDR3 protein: CASTYGLESGELFF

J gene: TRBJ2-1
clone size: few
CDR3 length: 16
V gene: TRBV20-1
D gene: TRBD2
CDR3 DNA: TGCAGTGCCCTCCTCCCCGCGGCTAGCGGGTGGAATGAGCAGTTCTTC
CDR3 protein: CSALLPAASGWNEQFF

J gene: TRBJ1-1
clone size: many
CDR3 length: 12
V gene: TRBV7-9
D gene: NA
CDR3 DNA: TGTGCCAGCAGCGTCGTAGCAGCCCAAGCTTTCTTT
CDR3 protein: CASSVVAAQAFF

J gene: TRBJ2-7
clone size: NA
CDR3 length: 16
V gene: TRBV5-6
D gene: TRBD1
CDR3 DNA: TGTGCCAGCACCAGCCCCCGGGACAGGGCCTCCTACGAGCTGTACTTC
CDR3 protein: CASTSPRDRASYELYF

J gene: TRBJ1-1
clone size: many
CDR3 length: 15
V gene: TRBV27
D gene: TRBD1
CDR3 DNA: TGTGCCAGCAGTTCGTTAACAGGGGGTGGGGCTGAAGCTTTCTTT
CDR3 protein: CASSSLTGGGAEAFF

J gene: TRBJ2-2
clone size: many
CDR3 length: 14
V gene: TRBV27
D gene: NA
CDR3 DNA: TGTGCCAGCAGCCACCTGAGCGGCACTGGGGAGCTGTTTTTT
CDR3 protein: CASSHLSGTGELFF

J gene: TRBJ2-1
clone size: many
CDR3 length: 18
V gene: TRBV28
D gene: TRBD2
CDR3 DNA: TGTGCCAGCAGTTTACTAGGACTAGCGGGAAGGCTGTACAATGAGCAGTTCTTC
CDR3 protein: CASSLLGLAGRLYNEQFF

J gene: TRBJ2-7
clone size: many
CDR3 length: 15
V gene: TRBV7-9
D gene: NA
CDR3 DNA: TGTGCCAGCAGCTTAACTGCGGATAACTCCTACGAGCAGTACTTC
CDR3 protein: CASSLTADNSYEQYF

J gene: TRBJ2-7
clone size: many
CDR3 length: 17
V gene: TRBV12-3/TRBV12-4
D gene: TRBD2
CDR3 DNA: TGTGCCAGCTCTGCGGGGGACCAGCTGAAAGGGATCAACGAGCAGTACTTC
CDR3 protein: CASSAGDQLKGINEQYF

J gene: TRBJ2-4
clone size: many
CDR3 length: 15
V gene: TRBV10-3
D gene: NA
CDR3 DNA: TGTGCCATCAGCGTCGGTCCCCCGGAGGGAAACATTCAGTACTTC
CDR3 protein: CAISVGPPEGNIQYF

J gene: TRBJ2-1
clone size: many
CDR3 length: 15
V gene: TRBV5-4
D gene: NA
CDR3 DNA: TGTGCCAGCAGGGTGGCGACGAGCTCCTACAATGAGCAGTTCTTC
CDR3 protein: CASRVATSSYNEQFF

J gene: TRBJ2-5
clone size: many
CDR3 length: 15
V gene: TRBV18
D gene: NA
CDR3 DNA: TGTGCCAGCTCACAACCGTTGGACAGACAAGAGACCCAGTACTTC
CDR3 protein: CASSQPLDRQETQYF

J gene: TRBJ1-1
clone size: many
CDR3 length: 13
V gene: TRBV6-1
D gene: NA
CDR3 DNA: TGTGCCAGCAGTGAATTTGATTCGGGCCCAGCTTTCTTT
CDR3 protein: CASSEFDSGPAFF

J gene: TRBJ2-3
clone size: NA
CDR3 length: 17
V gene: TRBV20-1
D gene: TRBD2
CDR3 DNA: TGCAGTGCCCAACGGACTAGCGGATACGGTGGGACAGATACGCAGTATTTT
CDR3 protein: CSAQRTSGYGGTDTQYF

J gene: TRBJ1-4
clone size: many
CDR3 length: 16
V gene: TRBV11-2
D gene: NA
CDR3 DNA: TGTGCCAGCAGCTTGCGACCGCAGACAGGAGATGAAAAACTGTTTTTT
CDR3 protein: CASSLRPQTGDEKLFF

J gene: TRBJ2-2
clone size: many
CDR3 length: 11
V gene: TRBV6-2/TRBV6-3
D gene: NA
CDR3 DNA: TGTGCCAGCAGTCGCCCCGGGGAGCTGTTTTTT
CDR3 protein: CASSRPGELFF

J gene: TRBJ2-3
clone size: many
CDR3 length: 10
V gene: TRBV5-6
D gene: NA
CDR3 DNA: TGTGCCAGCAGCGGGCATACGCAGTATTTT
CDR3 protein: CASSGHTQYF

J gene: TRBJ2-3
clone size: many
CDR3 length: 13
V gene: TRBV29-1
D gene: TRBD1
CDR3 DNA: TGCAGCGTCCCGGGACAGAGCACAGATACGCAGTATTTT
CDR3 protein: CSVPGQSTDTQYF

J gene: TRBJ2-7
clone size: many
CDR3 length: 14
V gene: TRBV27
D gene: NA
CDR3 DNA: TGTGCCAGCAGTTCTGAGGTGGCCCCCTACGAGCAGTACTTC
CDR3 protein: CASSSEVAPYEQYF

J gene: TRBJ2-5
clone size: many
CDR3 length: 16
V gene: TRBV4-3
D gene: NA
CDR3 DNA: TGCGCCAGCAGCCAAGATTGGTCACTCCCCGGAGAGACCCAGTACTTC
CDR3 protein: CASSQDWSLPGETQYF

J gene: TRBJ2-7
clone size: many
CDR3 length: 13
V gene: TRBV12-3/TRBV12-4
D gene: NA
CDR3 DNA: TGTGCCAGCAGTTTGTCAGGAGTCCACGAGCAGTACTTC
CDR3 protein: CASSLSGVHEQYF

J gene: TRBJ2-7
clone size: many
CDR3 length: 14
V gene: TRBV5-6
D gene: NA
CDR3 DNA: TGTGCCAGCAGCTTGGGGGGAGACTCCTACGAGCAGTACTTC
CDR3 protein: CASSLGGDSYEQYF